This T cell receptor (beta chain) was identified during a study of T cell responses to AZD1222 COVID-19 vaccine. Assay used: immunoSEQ multiplex PCR; TCRdb lists only in-frame clones, some missing. This sample carries about 150,000 clones, roughly nine tenths of them seen once, and the ten largest clones take approximately 1.4%. The sample here was peripheral blood, taken 28 days after the second AZD1222 dose. This clonotype originated in an adult who received the AZD1222 COVID-19 vaccine.

The CDR3 coding sequence is TGTGCCAGCAGCTTGAGCAGTTCCTACGAGCAGTACTTC. This encodes CASSLSSSYEQYF. The chain combines TRBV7-2 with TRBJ2-7; D remains ambiguous. The CDR3 length is 13 residues. The V gene's germline CDR1 is SGHTA and CDR2 FQGNSA. Deletions cut 3 bases from V and 1 base from J, with 7 bases between.